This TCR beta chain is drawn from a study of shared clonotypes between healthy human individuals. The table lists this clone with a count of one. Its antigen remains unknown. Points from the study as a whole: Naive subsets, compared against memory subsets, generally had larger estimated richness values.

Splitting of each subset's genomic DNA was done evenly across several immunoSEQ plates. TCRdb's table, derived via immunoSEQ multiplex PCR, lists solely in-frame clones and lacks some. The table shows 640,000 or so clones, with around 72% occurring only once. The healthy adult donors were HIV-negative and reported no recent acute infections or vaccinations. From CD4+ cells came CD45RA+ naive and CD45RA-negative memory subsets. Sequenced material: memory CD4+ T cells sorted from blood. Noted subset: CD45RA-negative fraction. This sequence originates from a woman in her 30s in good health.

In DNA form, the CDR3 reads TGTGCCAGCAGTCTTCTGCCGAACTACGAGCAGTACTTC. This codes for CASSLLPNYEQYF. The J gene is TRBJ2-7, the V gene TRBV7-3; D is ambiguous. Germline V gene data show CDR1 as SGHTA and CDR2 as FQGTGA. The germline V and J ends were trimmed by 6 bases and 3 bases, with 12 bases remaining between them. The CDR3 runs 13 residues.